The rows below give T cell receptor beta chains drawn from one sample of a study of OX40 agonist ivuxolimab in advanced cancers. Assay: immunoSEQ multiplex PCR; the TCRdb copy retains only in-frame clones and omits some. The sample carries tens of thousands of clones, 80% to 95% recorded once. Here the sequenced sample was CD4+ or CD8+ T cells sorted from blood, taken in a trial of the OX40 agonist ivuxolimab. The receptor source for this set is an adult with an advanced solid tumor such as melanoma, head and neck, liver or kidney cancer. CDR3s include the opening cysteine and the closing phenylalanine or tryptophan. Each record gives: CDR3 length, D gene, clone size, J gene, V gene, CDR3 protein, CDR3 DNA. The D gene is left open where the match is weak. Part of the rows lack a size; the others show once, few, many or a class for expanded clones.

14	NA	NA	TRBJ2-7	TRBV19	CASSITAASYEQYF	TGTGCCAGTAGTATTACGGCAGCTTCCTACGAGCAGTACTTC
15	TRBD2	NA	TRBJ2-1	TRBV4-1	CASSQESGGYNEQFF	TGCGCCAGCAGCCAAGAGAGCGGGGGCTACAATGAGCAGTTCTTC
14	TRBD1	once	TRBJ2-1	TRBV6-6	CASSYWDSDNEQFF	TGTGCCAGCAGTTACTGGGACAGCGATAATGAGCAGTTCTTC
14	NA	NA	TRBJ1-5	TRBV11-2	CASSLGMGWQPQHF	TGTGCCAGCAGCTTAGGTATGGGGTGGCAGCCCCAGCATTTT
14	TRBD1	NA	TRBJ1-5	TRBV28	CASSPPQGDQPQHF	TGTGCCAGCAGTCCCCCTCAGGGGGATCAGCCCCAGCATTTT
13	NA	NA	TRBJ1-1	TRBV27	CASSLWGYTEAFF	TGTGCCAGCAGTTTATGGGGTTACACTGAAGCTTTCTTT
12	NA	NA	TRBJ2-5	TRBV11-2	CASSPKGETQYF	TGTGCCAGCAGCCCGAAAGGGGAGACCCAGTACTTC
16	TRBD1	NA	TRBJ2-1	TRBV29-1	CSVEDGETGINNEQFF	TGCAGCGTTGAAGATGGGGAGACAGGGATTAACAATGAGCAGTTCTTC
14	NA	NA	TRBJ1-1	TRBV11-3	CASSSRGVSTEAFF	TGTGCCAGCAGCTCCAGGGGCGTATCCACTGAAGCTTTCTTT
11	NA	NA	TRBJ2-1	TRBV29-1	CSVPLGPEQFF	TGCAGCGTCCCCCTGGGGCCTGAGCAGTTCTTC
15	NA	NA	TRBJ1-1	TRBV18	CASSPDVQGGTEAFF	TGTGCCAGCTCACCGGATGTGCAGGGAGGCACTGAAGCTTTCTTT
15	NA	NA	TRBJ1-1	TRBV5-1	CASSLVSGLNTEAFF	TGCGCCAGCAGCTTGGTCTCAGGACTGAACACTGAAGCTTTCTTT
16	NA	NA	TRBJ1-2	TRBV4-2	CASSQEGDFSLNGYTF	TGTGCCAGCAGCCAAGAGGGGGACTTCTCGCTGAATGGCTACACCTTC
11	NA	NA	TRBJ2-7	TRBV5-1	CASRTDYEQYF	TGCGCCAGCCGGACAGACTACGAGCAGTACTTC
16	TRBD1	NA	TRBJ2-2	TRBV18	CASSETGTGATGELFF	TGTGCCAGCTCAGAGACCGGGACAGGGGCTACCGGGGAGCTGTTTTTT
18	TRBD2	once	TRBJ2-3	TRBV29-1	CSATTSGGGLVIGDTQYF	TGCAGCGCTACGACTAGCGGGGGGGGGCTCGTTATCGGAGATACGCAGTATTTT
14	NA	NA	TRBJ2-1	TRBV7-6	CASSFVAQGNEQFF	TGTGCCAGCAGCTTCGTTGCGCAAGGAAATGAGCAGTTCTTC
17	TRBD1	NA	TRBJ2-1	TRBV7-9	CASSLALPGQINNEQFF	TGTGCCAGCAGCTTAGCGCTTCCGGGACAGATAAACAATGAGCAGTTCTTC
16	NA	once	TRBJ1-4	TRBV9	CASSVGSGQLREKLFF	TGTGCCAGCAGCGTAGGATCAGGACAGCTTAGAGAAAAACTGTTTTTT
17	NA	NA	TRBJ1-5	TRBV4-1	CASSRTEPNIADQPQHF	TGCGCCAGCAGCCGGACAGAACCTAATATTGCAGATCAGCCCCAGCATTTT
13	NA	NA	TRBJ2-7	TRBV11-2	CASSPGSAYEQYF	TGTGCCAGCAGCCCCGGGAGCGCCTACGAGCAGTACTTC
13	TRBD1	NA	TRBJ1-5	TRBV30	CAWSVQGDQPQHF	TGTGCCTGGAGTGTACAGGGGGATCAGCCCCAGCATTTT
12	NA	NA	TRBJ1-1	TRBV19	CASSWGVAEAFF	TGTGCCAGTAGCTGGGGGGTCGCTGAAGCTTTCTTT
12	NA	NA	TRBJ2-7	TRBV19	CASSIPSYEQYF	TGTGCCAGTAGTATACCCTCCTACGAGCAGTACTTC
15	TRBD1	NA	TRBJ1-6	TRBV28	CASSLSRQGNSPLHF	TGTGCCAGCAGTTTAAGCCGACAGGGAAATTCACCCCTCCACTTT
17	TRBD2	NA	TRBJ2-5	TRBV4-2	CASSQGWLAGGQETQYF	TGTGCCAGCAGCCAAGGATGGCTAGCGGGGGGACAAGAGACCCAGTACTTC
15	TRBD1	NA	TRBJ1-5	TRBV11-2	CASSPGQGHNQPQHF	TGTGCCAGCAGTCCGGGACAGGGCCATAATCAGCCCCAGCATTTT
13	NA	once	TRBJ2-3	TRBV14	CASSLTLTDTQYF	TGTGCCAGCAGCCTCACACTGACAGATACGCAGTATTTT
13	NA	NA	TRBJ2-2	TRBV7-9	CASSLSNTGELFF	TGTGCCAGCAGTTTGTCGAACACCGGGGAGCTGTTTTTT
17	TRBD2	NA	TRBJ2-5	TRBV9	CASSVGWWAGGQETQYF	TGTGCCAGCAGCGTAGGATGGTGGGCGGGGGGGCAAGAGACCCAGTACTTC
15	TRBD2	NA	TRBJ2-5	TRBV28	CASRLRTSGQETQYF	TGTGCCAGCAGGCTCAGGACTAGCGGACAAGAGACCCAGTACTTC
15	NA	few	TRBJ2-1	TRBV28	CASSLGQGKSNEQFF	TGTGCCAGCAGTTTAGGGCAGGGAAAGAGCAATGAGCAGTTCTTC
15	TRBD1	NA	TRBJ2-7	TRBV7-9	CASSSPTGDFYEQYF	TGTGCCAGCAGCTCCCCGACAGGGGACTTCTACGAGCAGTACTTC
16	TRBD1	NA	TRBJ2-3	TRBV7-9	CASSPWGTGSTDTQYF	TGTGCCAGCAGCCCATGGGGGACAGGGAGCACAGATACGCAGTATTTT
16	NA	NA	TRBJ2-2	TRBV4-1	CASSQGVGENTGELFF	TGCGCCAGCAGCCAAGGGGTAGGCGAGAACACCGGGGAGCTGTTTTTT
15	NA	NA	TRBJ2-1	TRBV7-8	CASSLVSGIYNEQFF	TGTGCCAGCAGCTTAGTGTCTGGAATCTACAATGAGCAGTTCTTC
12	NA	NA	TRBJ1-3	TRBV9	CASSGSGNTIYF	TGTGCCAGCAGTGGCTCTGGAAACACCATATATTTT
18	NA	NA	TRBJ2-7	TRBV4-3	CASSQGLGGTGILYEQYF	TGCGCCAGCAGCCAAGGGCTGGGCGGAACGGGAATTTTGTACGAGCAGTACTTC
14	NA	NA	TRBJ2-7	TRBV21-1	CAGKAGTGGYEQYF	TGTGCCGGAAAAGCCGGGACAGGGGGCTACGAGCAGTACTTC
17	NA	once	TRBJ2-7	TRBV10-3	CAISETDWTAPLYEQYF	TGTGCCATCAGTGAGACTGATTGGACAGCCCCCCTCTACGAGCAGTACTTC
15	NA	NA	TRBJ2-3	TRBV28	CASSFTGASTDTQYF	TGTGCCAGCAGTTTTACTGGGGCTAGCACAGATACGCAGTATTTT
15	NA	NA	TRBJ2-2	TRBV6-5	CASSYSPGDTGELFF	TGTGCCAGCAGTTATTCGCCAGGAGACACCGGGGAGCTGTTTTTT
15	TRBD2	NA	TRBJ2-1	TRBV27	CASRPSQAGNNEQFF	TGTGCCAGCAGACCCTCCCAAGCGGGAAATAATGAGCAGTTCTTC
18	TRBD1	NA	TRBJ2-7	TRBV7-2	CASSSEGVGDRSSYEQYF	TGTGCCAGCAGCTCGGAAGGGGTTGGGGACAGGAGCTCCTACGAGCAGTACTTC
14	TRBD1	NA	TRBJ2-1	TRBV27	CASSFLTGGNEQFF	TGTGCCAGCAGTTTCTTAACAGGGGGCAATGAGCAGTTCTTC